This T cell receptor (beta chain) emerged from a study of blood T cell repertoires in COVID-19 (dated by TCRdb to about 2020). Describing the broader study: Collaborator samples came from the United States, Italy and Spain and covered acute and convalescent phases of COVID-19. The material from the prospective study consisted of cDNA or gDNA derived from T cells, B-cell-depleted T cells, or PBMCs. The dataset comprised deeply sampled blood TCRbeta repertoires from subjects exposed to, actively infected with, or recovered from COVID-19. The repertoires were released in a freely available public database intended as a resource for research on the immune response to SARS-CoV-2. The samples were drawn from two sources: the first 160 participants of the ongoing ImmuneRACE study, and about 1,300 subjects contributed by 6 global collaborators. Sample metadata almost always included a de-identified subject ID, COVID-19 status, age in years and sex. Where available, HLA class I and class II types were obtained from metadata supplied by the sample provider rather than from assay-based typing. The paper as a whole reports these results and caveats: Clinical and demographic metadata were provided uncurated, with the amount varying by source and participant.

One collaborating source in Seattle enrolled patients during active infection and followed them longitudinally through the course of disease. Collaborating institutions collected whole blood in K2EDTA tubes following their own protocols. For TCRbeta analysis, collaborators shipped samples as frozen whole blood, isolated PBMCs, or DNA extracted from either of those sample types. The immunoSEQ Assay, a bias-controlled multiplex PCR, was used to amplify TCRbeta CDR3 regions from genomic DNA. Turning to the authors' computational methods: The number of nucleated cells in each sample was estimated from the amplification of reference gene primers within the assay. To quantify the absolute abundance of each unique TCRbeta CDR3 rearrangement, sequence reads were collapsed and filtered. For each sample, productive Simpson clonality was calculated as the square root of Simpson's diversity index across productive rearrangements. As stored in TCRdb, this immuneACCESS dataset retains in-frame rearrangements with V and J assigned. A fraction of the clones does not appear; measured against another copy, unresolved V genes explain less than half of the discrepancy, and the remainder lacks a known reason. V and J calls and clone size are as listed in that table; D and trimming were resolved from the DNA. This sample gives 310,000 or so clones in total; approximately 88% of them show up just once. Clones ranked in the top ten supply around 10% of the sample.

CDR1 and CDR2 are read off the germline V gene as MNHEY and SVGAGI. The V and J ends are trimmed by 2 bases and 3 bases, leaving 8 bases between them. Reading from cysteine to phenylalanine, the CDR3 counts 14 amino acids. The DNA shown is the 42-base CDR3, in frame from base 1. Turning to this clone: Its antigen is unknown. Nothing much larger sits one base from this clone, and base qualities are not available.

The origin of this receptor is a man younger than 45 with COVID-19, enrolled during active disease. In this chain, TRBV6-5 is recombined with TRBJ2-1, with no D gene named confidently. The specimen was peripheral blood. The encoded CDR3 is CASSYDHSYNEQFF. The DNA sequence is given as TGTGCCAGCAGTTACGATCACAGCTACAATGAGCAGTTCTTC.